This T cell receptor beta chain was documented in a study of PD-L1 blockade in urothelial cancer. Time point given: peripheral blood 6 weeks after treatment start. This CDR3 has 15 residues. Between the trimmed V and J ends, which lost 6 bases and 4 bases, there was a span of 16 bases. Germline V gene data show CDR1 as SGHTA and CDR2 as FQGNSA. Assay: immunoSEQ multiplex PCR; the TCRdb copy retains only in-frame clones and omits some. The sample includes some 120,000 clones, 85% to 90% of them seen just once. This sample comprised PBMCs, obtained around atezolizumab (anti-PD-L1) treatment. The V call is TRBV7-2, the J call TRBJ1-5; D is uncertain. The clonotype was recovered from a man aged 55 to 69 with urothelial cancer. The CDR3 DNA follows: TGTGCCAGCAGTCAGCGGGCGGGCCAGAATCAGCCCCAGCATTTT. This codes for CASSQRAGQNQPQHF.